These 4 T cell receptor beta chains share one sample of origin, sequenced in a study of Ad26.COV2.S vaccination and SARS-CoV-2 variants. Method: immunoSEQ multiplex PCR; TCRdb's copy keeps in-frame clones and lacks some. The sample consists of about 460,000 clones, 89% of them appearing once. Treatment noted: over 15 received Ad26.COV2.S at low or high dose, single or two shots; 5 received placebo; per-sample allocation not given. Sampling was done on day 63 after the first vaccine or placebo injection. Sequencing used peripheral blood, obtained in a trial of Ad26.COV2.S vaccine versus placebo. These receptor sequences come from a person aged 18-65 years who received the Ad26.COV2.S COVID-19 vaccine or a placebo.

The chain has TRBV11-2 and TRBJ2-6; D remains ambiguous. Germline-derived CDR1 and CDR2 are SGHAT and FQNNGV. The CDR3 sequence is 13 residues long. V was pared by 3 bases and J by 2 bases, with 2 bases between. The DNA of the CDR3 is TGTGCCAGCAGCTTTCCTGGGGCCAACGTCCTGACTTTC. Translated: CASSFPGANVLTF.

The chain couples TRBV24-1 to TRBJ2-1; TRBD1 matches at 9 bases. The CDR3 consists of 15 residues. Germline-derived CDR1 and CDR2 are KGHDR and SFDVKD. The ends lost 3 bases at V and 8 bases at J; junction bases unmatched: 7. CDR3 residues: CATSDGGQGHYEQFF. DNA for the CDR3: TGTGCCACCAGTGATGGGGGACAGGGTCACTATGAGCAGTTCTTC.

V and J are TRBV4-1 and TRBJ2-4; TRBD2 matches 14 bases. With 5 bases clipped from V and 1 base from J, the junction kept 7 bases outside the gene matches. CDR3 size: 18 residues. Germline V lookup: CDR1 MGHRA, CDR2 YSYEKL. The CDR3 DNA sequence: TGCGCCAGCAGCGGACTAGCGGGGGGTTTGGTTGCCAAAAACATTCAGTACTTC. This translates into CASSGLAGGLVAKNIQYF.

The V call is TRBV7-2, the J call TRBJ1-5; D may be TRBD1 (5 bases). The CDR3 has 15 residues. Germline-derived CDR1 and CDR2 are SGHTA and FQGNSA. The germline V and J ends were trimmed by 5 bases and 4 bases, with 15 bases remaining between them. CDR3 loop: CASSPPGATNQPQHF. In nucleotides, the CDR3 is TGTGCCAGCAGCCCCCCCGGGGCAACTAATCAGCCCCAGCATTTT.